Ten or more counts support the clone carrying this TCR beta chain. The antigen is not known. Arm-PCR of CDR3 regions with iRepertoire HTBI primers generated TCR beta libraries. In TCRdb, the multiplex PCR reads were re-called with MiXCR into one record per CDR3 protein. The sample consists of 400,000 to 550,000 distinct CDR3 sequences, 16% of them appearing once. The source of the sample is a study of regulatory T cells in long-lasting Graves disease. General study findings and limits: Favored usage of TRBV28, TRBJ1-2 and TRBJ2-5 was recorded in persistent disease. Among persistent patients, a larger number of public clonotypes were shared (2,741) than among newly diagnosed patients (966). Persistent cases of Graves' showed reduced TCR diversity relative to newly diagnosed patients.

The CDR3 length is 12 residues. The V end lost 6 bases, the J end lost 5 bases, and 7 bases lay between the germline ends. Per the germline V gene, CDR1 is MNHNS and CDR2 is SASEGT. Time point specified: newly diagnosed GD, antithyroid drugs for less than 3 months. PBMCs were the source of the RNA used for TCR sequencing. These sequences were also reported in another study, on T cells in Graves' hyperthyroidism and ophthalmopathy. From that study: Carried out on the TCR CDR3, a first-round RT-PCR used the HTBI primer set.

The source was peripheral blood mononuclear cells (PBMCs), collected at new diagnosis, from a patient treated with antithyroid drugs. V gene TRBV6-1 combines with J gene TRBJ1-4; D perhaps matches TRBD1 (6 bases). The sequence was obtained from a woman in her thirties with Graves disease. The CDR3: CASRDRNEKLFF. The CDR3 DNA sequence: TGTGCCAGCAGGGACAGAAATGAAAAACTGTTTTTT.